Listed below are T cell receptor beta chains from one sample, sequenced in a study of blood T cell repertoires in COVID-19. Produced via immunoSEQ multiplex PCR; TCRdb's table is partial and in-frame only. The sample lists more than 350,000 clones; around nine tenths were seen once. Sequencing used PBMCs or T cells enriched from blood (not recorded which). Source of these receptors: a woman between 18 and 29 years old who had been exposed to COVID-19. CDR3s include the opening cysteine and the closing phenylalanine or tryptophan. Each record gives: V gene, clone size, J gene, CDR3 protein. For some rows the clone size is stated as once, few or many, or as a class when expanded; others skip it.

>TRBV28|once|TRBJ1-5
CASSLYSNQPQHF
>TRBV12-3/TRBV12-4|few|TRBJ1-2
CASTKQGFYGYTF
>TRBV5-5|once|TRBJ1-1
CASSELTGTEAFF
>TRBV29-1|once|TRBJ2-1
CSVRRDNEQFF
>TRBV13|NA|TRBJ1-1
CASQEMNTEAFF
>TRBV27|NA|TRBJ1-2
CASSSTPPQGNYGYTF
>TRBV20-1|NA|TRBJ1-6
CSASRQGRGFYSPLHF
>TRBV27|few|TRBJ1-1
CASSLVREVNTEAFF
>TRBV4-1|once|TRBJ1-1
CASSQLGLTEAFF
>TRBV6-2/TRBV6-3|few|TRBJ2-7
CASSYPGQGVYEQYF
>TRBV5-5|NA|TRBJ2-7
CASSLQGWGVHEQYF
>TRBV6-6|NA|TRBJ1-6
CASSYPGDNSPLHF
>TRBV5-1|NA|TRBJ2-6
CASSRTLGVRANVLTF
>TRBV4-1|NA|TRBJ1-1
CASSPQMNTEAFF
>TRBV23-1|NA|TRBJ2-5
CASSQSLQGVPPKKTQYF
>TRBV29-1|NA|TRBJ2-7
CSGGADSYEQYF
>TRBV6-2/TRBV6-3|NA|TRBJ2-7
CASSLDLAGKSYEQYF
>TRBV6-2/TRBV6-3|once|TRBJ1-2
CASSYEGLYGYTF
>TRBV29-1|NA|TRBJ1-4
CSADRGDEKLFF
>TRBV6-4|NA|TRBJ2-2
CASRRQSGLAGVTGELFF
>TRBV2|NA|TRBJ1-4
CASSDQALFNEKLFF
>TRBV7-6|NA|TRBJ1-6
CASSIGTGGSPLHF
>TRBV4-2|NA|TRBJ2-1
CASISTSGSRGDNEQFF
>TRBV13|NA|TRBJ1-5
CASSLGQAGQPQHF
>TRBV29-1|NA|TRBJ2-2
CSVVKVTSGNTGELFF
>TRBV2|NA|TRBJ1-5
CASTRDGNQPQHF
>TRBV13|NA|TRBJ2-2
CASSSRRGGNTGELFF
>TRBV27|NA|TRBJ1-1
CASSLDGENTEAFF
>TRBV4-1|NA|TRBJ1-4
CASSNPGTTNEKLFF
>TRBV2|few|TRBJ2-7
CASSEYRDSSYEQYF
>TRBV28|NA|TRBJ2-7
CASTEGGTTPGEQYF
>TRBV6-5|once|TRBJ1-1
CASSYSRVSLDTEAFF
>TRBV30|NA|TRBJ1-6
CAWSGWDRVGSPLHF
>TRBV7-9|NA|TRBJ2-3
CASSLGASWSTDTQYF
>TRBV2|NA|TRBJ1-2
CASSAGSGYTF
>TRBV11-2|NA|TRBJ2-1
CASRHIAGGRGNEQFF
>TRBV10-3|NA|TRBJ2-7
CAISEEGSGGYEQYF
>TRBV4-1|NA|TRBJ1-5
CASSPLGERPQHF
>TRBV11-3|once|TRBJ2-7
CASSFLQGSEQYF